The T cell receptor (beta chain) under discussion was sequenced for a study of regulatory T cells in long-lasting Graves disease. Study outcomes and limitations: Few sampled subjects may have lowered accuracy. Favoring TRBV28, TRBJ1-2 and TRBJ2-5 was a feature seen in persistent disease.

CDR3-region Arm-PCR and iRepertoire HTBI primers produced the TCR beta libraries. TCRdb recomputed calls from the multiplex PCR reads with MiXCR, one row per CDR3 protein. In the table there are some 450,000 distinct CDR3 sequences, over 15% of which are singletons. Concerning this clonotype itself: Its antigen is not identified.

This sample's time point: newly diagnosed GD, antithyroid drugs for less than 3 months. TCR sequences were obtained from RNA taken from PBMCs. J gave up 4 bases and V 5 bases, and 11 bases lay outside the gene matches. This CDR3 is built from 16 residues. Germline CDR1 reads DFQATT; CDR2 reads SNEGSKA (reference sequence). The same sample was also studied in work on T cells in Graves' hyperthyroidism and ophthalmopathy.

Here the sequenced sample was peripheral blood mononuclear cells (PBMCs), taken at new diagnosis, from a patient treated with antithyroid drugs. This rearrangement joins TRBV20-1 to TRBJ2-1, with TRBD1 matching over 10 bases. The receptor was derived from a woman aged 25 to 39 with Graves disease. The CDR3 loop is CSAVIAGTGVYNEQFF. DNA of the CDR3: TGCAGTGCTGTCATTGCCGGGACAGGGGTTTACAATGAGCAGTTCTTC.